These 9 T cell receptor beta chains were sequenced from one sample in a study of cytomegalovirus exposure and HLA in healthy donors. Primers for the PCR totalled 60 Vbeta and 13 Jbeta. Profiled with immunoSEQ multiplex PCR; TCRdb holds only in-frame clones, not every one. The sample shows about 170,000 clones, 75% of them seen only once. Sequencing used PBMCs. The receptor set was obtained from a woman aged 45 to 65 in good health and CMV-seropositive.

V usage is TRBV2 and J usage is TRBJ2-5, with 10 positions matching TRBD2. The J call is in doubt because the DNA end fits TRBJ2-7 better. CDR1 is SNHLY, CDR2 FYNNEI, per germline. This CDR3 region has 15 residues. The CDR3 reads CASSLELAGLYEQYF. The CDR3 DNA follows: TGTGCCAGCAGTTTAGAACTAGCGGGGCTCTACGAGCAGTACTTC.

This sequence joins TRBV9 and TRBJ2-5; TRBD1 is a possible D gene (5 bases). V lost 4 bases to trimming and J lost 5 bases, with 18 bases between them. Germline V gene data show CDR1 as SGDLS and CDR2 as YYNGEE. This CDR3 region has 15 residues. CDR3 coding DNA: TGTGCCAGCAGCTTTGGGGCCCACTCTGGGGAGACCCAGTACTTC. Translating it yields CASSFGAHSGETQYF.

CDR3 region: CSVEVLGQGPYEQYF. The CDR3 DNA reads TGCAGCGTTGAAGTTCTGGGACAGGGCCCCTACGAGCAGTACTTC. The rearrangement joins TRBV29-1 to TRBJ2-5; TRBD1 aligns across 9 bases. The tail of the sequence fits TRBJ2-7 better, so the J call may be wrong. The CDR3 runs 15 residues. Germline V gene sequence: CDR1 SQVTM, CDR2 ANQGSEA.

The chain joins TRBV5-4 to TRBJ2-7; 12 bases match TRBD1. V lost 3 bases and J lost 13; bases outside the gene matches: 11. Germline assignment: CDR1 SGHNT and CDR2 YYREEE (reference sequence). This CDR3 comprises 14 residues. The CDR3 coding sequence is TGTGCCAGCAGCTCTGGGACAGGGGGCAGGGTCGAATACTTC. Amino acids: CASSSGTGGRVEYF.

The chain couples TRBV5-1 to TRBJ2-7, with 9 positions matching TRBD1. This CDR3 region has 15 residues. The germline V gene has CDR1 SGHRS and CDR2 YFSETQ. The junction had 10 bases not matched to a gene; V was cut back by 7 bases and J by 2 bases. The CDR3 DNA reads as TGCGCCAGCTCTGAGACAGGGGGGATGCCCTACGAGCAGTACTTC. Its translation is CASSETGGMPYEQYF.

This clone was counted only a few times. V gene TRBV2 combines with J gene TRBJ1-4; TRBD1 matches at 9 bases. The CDR3 extends over 16 amino acids. The V gene's germline CDR1 is SNHLY and CDR2 FYNNEI. Trimming cost V 7 bases and J 0 bases; bases outside gene matches: 6. The CDR3 loop is CASTRQGGATNEKLFF. CDR3 sequence (DNA): TGTGCCAGCACCAGACAGGGGGGCGCAACTAATGAAAAACTGTTTTTT.

This chain uses TRBV5-1 with TRBJ2-2, with 8 bases that match TRBD2. The CDR3 consists of 15 residues. V lost 0 bases to trimming and J lost 5 bases; unmatched junction nucleotides: 3. Germline V CDR1 and CDR2: SGHRS, YFSETQ. As DNA, the CDR3 is TGCGCCAGCAGCTTGGGGCTAGCGGGTACCGGGGAGCTGTTTTTT. Its protein product is CASSLGLAGTGELFF.

The CDR3 reads CATDEGYNSPLHF. The DNA of the CDR3 is TGTGCAACAGACGAGGGATATAATTCACCCCTCCACTTT. This sequence joins TRBV2 and TRBJ1-6; D is uncertain. Germline V gene data show CDR1 as SNHLY and CDR2 as FYNNEI. The CDR3 is 13 residues long.

This chain uses TRBV10-2 with TRBJ1-6; no clear D gene. With 5 bases removed from V and 3 bases from J, the gap between germline ends came to 14 bases. This CDR3 is 16 amino acids long. The germline CDR1 and CDR2 sequences are WSHSY and SAAADI. The CDR3 region is CASSPNSLHYNSPLHF. CDR3 nucleotides: TGCGCCAGCAGTCCCAATAGCCTGCACTATAATTCACCCCTCCACTTT.